This T cell receptor beta chain was observed in a study of metastatic and nonmetastatic thyroid tumors. Study summary: Repertoires were compared across blood and tumor or nodule tissue from malignant and benign thyroid patients.

Each patient went into thyroid surgery without having received any treatment. Using MiXCR, TCRdb reanalyzed the PCR reads. The sample includes approximately 12,000 clones, about 25% of them seen just once. This clone was detected only once. The germline V gene has CDR1 SGHKS and CDR2 YYEKEE (reference sequence). The CDR3 spans 15 residues. Trimming took 0 bases from V and 0 from J, leaving 7 bases between them. This chain connects TRBV5-5 to TRBJ1-5; D gene ambiguous. The receptor comes from a female donor with papillary thyroid cancer or a benign thyroid nodule (not recorded which). Some clones in this sample may be carry-over from other donors' samples. The sample was blood. The CDR3 spells CASSLAPNSNQPQHF. The CDR3, as DNA: TGTGCCAGCAGCTTGGCCCCAAATAGCAATCAGCCCCAGCATTTT.